Listed below are T cell receptor beta chains from one sample, sequenced in a study of shared clonotypes between healthy human individuals. Some clones are missing from TCRdb's copy, which holds only in-frame ones; the method was immunoSEQ multiplex PCR. Of about 2.3 million clones in the sample, roughly 92% were seen once. The source material was naive CD4+ T cells from PBMCs. These receptors came from a man between 18 and 35 years old in good health. Some clones in this sample may be carry-over from other donors' samples. Each CDR3 is given with its conserved first and last residue. Fields, in order: D gene, clone size, V gene, J gene, CDR3 DNA, CDR3 protein. The D gene is left open where the match is weak. Not every row has a clone size; where given, it reads once, few, many or a size class.

d_gene: NA; abundance: few; v_gene: TRBV9; j_gene: TRBJ1-5; CDR3nt: TGTGCCAGCAGCGTAGATTCAGGGAGGAATCAGCCCCAGCATTTT; CDR3aa: CASSVDSGRNQPQHF
d_gene: TRBD2; abundance: once; v_gene: TRBV29-1; j_gene: TRBJ2-7; CDR3nt: TGCAGCCCCAAGCGGGAAAGCTCCTACGAGCAGTACTTC; CDR3aa: CSPKRESSYEQYF
d_gene: NA; abundance: NA; v_gene: TRBV28; j_gene: TRBJ2-3; CDR3nt: TGTGCCAGCAGTTTAGGAGGGCGCCCCACAGATACGCAGTATTTT; CDR3aa: CASSLGGRPTDTQYF
d_gene: NA; abundance: NA; v_gene: TRBV19; j_gene: TRBJ1-5; CDR3nt: TGTGCCAGTGCAACCGGGACGACGGATCAGCCCCAGCATTTT; CDR3aa: CASATGTTDQPQHF
d_gene: TRBD1; abundance: NA; v_gene: TRBV28; j_gene: TRBJ1-1; CDR3nt: TGTGCCAGCAGTTTCCCTAACAGGGGCGGCACTGAAGCTTTCTTT; CDR3aa: CASSFPNRGGTEAFF
d_gene: NA; abundance: NA; v_gene: TRBV4-2; j_gene: TRBJ1-5; CDR3nt: TGTGCCAGCAGCCGAGAATTGGGTCAGCCCCAGCATTTT; CDR3aa: CASSRELGQPQHF
d_gene: NA; abundance: once; v_gene: TRBV27; j_gene: TRBJ2-5; CDR3nt: TGTGCCAGCAGTTTATGGGGAGGAGAGACCCAGTACTTC; CDR3aa: CASSLWGGETQYF
d_gene: TRBD2; abundance: NA; v_gene: TRBV7-2; j_gene: TRBJ2-1; CDR3nt: TGTGCCAGCAGACAGGGACTAGCGGGAGGGAGGAGCTCCTACAATGAGCAGTTCTTC; CDR3aa: CASRQGLAGGRSSYNEQFF
d_gene: NA; abundance: NA; v_gene: TRBV11-2; j_gene: TRBJ2-3; CDR3nt: TGTGCCAGCAGCCCTAGCACAGATACGCAGTATTTT; CDR3aa: CASSPSTDTQYF
d_gene: NA; abundance: NA; v_gene: TRBV4-1; j_gene: TRBJ2-1; CDR3nt: TGCGCCAGCAGCCGGGGGGTAGCGTACAGAGCCTTTGGTGAGCAGTTCTTC; CDR3aa: CASSRGVAYRAFGEQFF
d_gene: TRBD1; abundance: NA; v_gene: TRBV4-1; j_gene: TRBJ2-2; CDR3nt: TGCGCCAGCAGCCAAGCGCAGGGGGTAAGGAACACCGGGGAGCTGTTTTTT; CDR3aa: CASSQAQGVRNTGELFF
d_gene: NA; abundance: NA; v_gene: TRBV18; j_gene: TRBJ1-4; CDR3nt: TGTGCCAGCTCACTAGGGAGGACGGCAACTAATGAAAAACTGTTTTTT; CDR3aa: CASSLGRTATNEKLFF
d_gene: TRBD1; abundance: NA; v_gene: TRBV28; j_gene: TRBJ1-3; CDR3nt: TGTGCCAGCAGTTTACAGGGGGCGAACACCATATATTTT; CDR3aa: CASSLQGANTIYF
d_gene: TRBD1; abundance: NA; v_gene: TRBV28; j_gene: TRBJ1-2; CDR3nt: TGTGCCAGCAGCGCGATAGGGACAGGGTTTTTCAACTATGGCTACACCTTC; CDR3aa: CASSAIGTGFFNYGYTF
d_gene: TRBD2; abundance: NA; v_gene: TRBV28; j_gene: TRBJ2-7; CDR3nt: TGTGCCACTGTAGCGGGAGGACGATACGAGCAGTACTTC; CDR3aa: CATVAGGRYEQYF
d_gene: TRBD2; abundance: NA; v_gene: TRBV5-1; j_gene: TRBJ2-3; CDR3nt: TGCGCCAGCAGCAAAGGGACTAGCGGGAATCCTGGCACAGATACGCAGTATTTT; CDR3aa: CASSKGTSGNPGTDTQYF
d_gene: TRBD2; abundance: NA; v_gene: TRBV5-6; j_gene: TRBJ2-1; CDR3nt: TGTGCCAGCAGCTTGGAGCGGGACCATGAGCAGTTCTTC; CDR3aa: CASSLERDHEQFF
d_gene: NA; abundance: few; v_gene: TRBV7-3; j_gene: TRBJ1-1; CDR3nt: TGTGCCAGCAGTCAGGGAAACACTGAAGCTTTCTTT; CDR3aa: CASSQGNTEAFF
d_gene: NA; abundance: NA; v_gene: TRBV6-1; j_gene: TRBJ2-1; CDR3nt: TGTGCCAGCAGTGCCCGGCCGAGCTCCTACAATGAGCAGTTCTTC; CDR3aa: CASSARPSSYNEQFF
d_gene: TRBD2; abundance: NA; v_gene: TRBV13; j_gene: TRBJ2-7; CDR3nt: TGTGCCAGCAGCCCAAGGTTGACTAGCACTGAGCAGTACTTC; CDR3aa: CASSPRLTSTEQYF
d_gene: NA; abundance: once; v_gene: TRBV19; j_gene: TRBJ1-2; CDR3nt: TGTGCCAGTAGCCCGAGACAGTACTATGGCTACACCTTC; CDR3aa: CASSPRQYYGYTF
d_gene: TRBD2; abundance: NA; v_gene: TRBV5-8; j_gene: TRBJ2-7; CDR3nt: TGTGCCAGCAGCTCCTCTAGCGGGGGTGGCCACGAGCAGTACTTC; CDR3aa: CASSSSSGGGHEQYF
d_gene: NA; abundance: NA; v_gene: TRBV9; j_gene: TRBJ2-1; CDR3nt: TGTGCCAGCAGCCGTTGGGATGAGCAGTTCTTC; CDR3aa: CASSRWDEQFF
d_gene: NA; abundance: NA; v_gene: TRBV19; j_gene: TRBJ1-5; CDR3nt: TGTGCCAGTAGTATTAGCCGGAGGGCCGCTGGGGGCAATCAGCCCCAGCATTTT; CDR3aa: CASSISRRAAGGNQPQHF
d_gene: NA; abundance: NA; v_gene: TRBV30; j_gene: TRBJ1-5; CDR3nt: TGTGCCTGGAGTTCGACAGCTAGCAATCAGCCCCAGCATTTT; CDR3aa: CAWSSTASNQPQHF
d_gene: NA; abundance: NA; v_gene: TRBV29-1; j_gene: TRBJ2-7; CDR3nt: TGCAGTGCCGGGCGAGCATCCCACGAGCAGTACTTC; CDR3aa: CSAGRASHEQYF